Shown below are 23 T cell receptor beta chains from a single sample sequenced in a study of cytomegalovirus exposure and HLA in healthy donors. Primers for the PCR totalled 60 Vbeta and 13 Jbeta. Clones were sequenced by immunoSEQ multiplex PCR, and TCRdb holds only the in-frame ones, with some missing. The profile shows about 160,000 clones, around three quarters of them singletons. The material sequenced was PBMCs. These receptors were taken from a man in his forties or fifties in good health and CMV-seronegative.

As regards this clone: This sample includes further DNA sequences coding for the same CDR3. The V call is TRBV5-1, the J call TRBJ2-7; TRBD2 agrees at 8 bases. CDR3 length equals 15 residues. V trimming: 5 bases; J trimming: 1 base; junction bases outside the gene matches: 8. Germline loops: CDR1 SGHRS, CDR2 YFSETQ. CDR3 sequence: CASSFGTSASYEQYF. In DNA form, the CDR3 reads TGCGCCAGCAGTTTCGGGACTAGTGCTTCCTACGAGCAGTACTTC.

This clone occurred a few times. The V call is TRBV5-1, the J call TRBJ2-1; 15 positions agree with TRBD2. The CDR3 sequence is 16 residues long. The V gene end was trimmed by 4 bases and the J gene end by 5 bases; junction bases not matched to a gene: 4. Germline V gene sequence: CDR1 SGHRS, CDR2 YFSETQ. The CDR3 sequence is CASSLRTSGRDNEQFF. In nucleotides, the CDR3 is TGCGCCAGCAGCCTGCGGACTAGCGGGAGGGACAATGAGCAGTTCTTC.

The V gene is TRBV2, the J gene TRBJ2-4; 9 bases align to TRBD2. J gave up 6 bases and V 4 bases, and 1 base lay outside the gene matches. The CDR3 contains 13 residues. Germline loops: CDR1 SNHLY, CDR2 FYNNEI. The CDR3 DNA follows: TGTGCCAGCAGTGTGACTAGCGGAAACATTCAGTACTTC. The encoded protein is CASSVTSGNIQYF.

The V and J genes are TRBV10-3 and TRBJ2-1; tentative D call: TRBD2 (6 bases). The germline V and J ends were trimmed by 1 base and 10 bases, with 17 bases remaining between them. Germline V gene lookup returns CDR1 ENHRY and CDR2 SYGVKD. CDR3 length: 15 residues. In DNA, the CDR3 is TGTGCCATCAGTGAGTTGGGACTTAATAACAGGGAGCAGTTCTTC. Its translation is CAISELGLNNREQFF.

J is TRBJ2-2 and V is TRBV5-5; TRBD1 matches 10 bases. The CDR3 covers 16 residues. CDR1 SGHKS and CDR2 YYEKEE come from the germline V gene (reference sequence). V lost 3 bases and J lost 5; bases outside the gene matches: 7. The CDR3 DNA is TGTGCCAGCAGCTCCGGGACAGGGGTGAATACCGGGGAGCTGTTTTTT. It codes for CASSSGTGVNTGELFF.

The J gene is TRBJ1-1, the V gene TRBV11-2; D is unresolved. The CDR3 consists of 15 residues. Between the trimmed V and J ends, which lost 5 bases and 5 bases, there was a span of 18 bases. The germline gives CDR1 SGHAT, CDR2 FQNNGV. The CDR3 sequence is CASSPSAASGTEAFF. CDR3 sequence (DNA): TGTGCCAGCAGCCCATCAGCGGCCTCGGGTACTGAAGCTTTCTTT.

J is TRBJ2-3 and V is TRBV7-8; D is perhaps TRBD2 (5 bases). Trimming removed 2 bases at V and 3 bases at J, with 6 bases between. The CDR3 has 13 amino acids. Germline V gives CDR1 SGHVS, CDR2 FQNEAQ. CDR3 DNA sequence: TGTGCCAGCAGCTTAAGGGAGACAGATACGCAGTATTTT. This codes for CASSLRETDTQYF.

V is TRBV6-1 and J is TRBJ1-2, with a possible D match to TRBD1 (6 bases). The V gene's germline CDR1 is MNHNS and CDR2 SASEGT. V was shortened by 5 bases and J by 1 base, with 11 bases between the two germline ends. The CDR3 is 14 residues long. The CDR3 bases are TGTGCCAGCAGTACCCGGACAGATAACTATGGCTACACCTTC. This encodes CASSTRTDNYGYTF.

The chain's CDR3 is CSVEEGQLGEKLFF. DNA of the CDR3: TGCAGCGTTGAAGAGGGACAGTTGGGTGAAAAACTGTTTTTT. This chain uses TRBV29-1 with TRBJ1-4; 7 positions agree with TRBD1. Germline V gives CDR1 SQVTM, CDR2 ANQGSEA. Trimming at V came to 0 bases and at J to 7 bases, leaving 5 bases not matched to a gene. The CDR3 sequence is 14 residues long.

This chain uses TRBV7-9 with TRBJ2-1, with D perhaps TRBD2 (5 bases). This CDR3 is 15 amino acids long. The ends were cut back, 5 bases at V and 2 bases at J, with 13 bases in the middle. Per germline, CDR1 SEHNR and CDR2 FQNEAQ (reference sequence). CDR3 coding DNA: TGTGCCAGCAGCCTAAGCGGAAGCGCCTACAATGAGCAGTTCTTC. As protein: CASSLSGSAYNEQFF.

This chain joins TRBV28 and TRBJ2-6; no definite D call. Trimming left V 4 bases short and J 4 bases short, with 14 bases between. The CDR3 covers 16 residues. Germline CDR1 and CDR2: MDHEN and SYDVKM. The CDR3 DNA reads as TGTGCCAGCAGTTCCTCCGGTGCCCCCGGGGCCAACGTCCTGACTTTC. Its translation: CASSSSGAPGANVLTF.

The sample holds a few counts of this clone. V usage is TRBV28 and J usage is TRBJ2-7, with 8 bases matching TRBD1. CDR3 size: 12 residues. CDR1 is MDHEN and CDR2 is SYDVKM in the germline V gene. With 8 bases clipped from V and 2 bases from J, the junction kept 2 bases outside the gene matches. CDR3 nucleotide sequence: TGTGCCAGCCGGGACAGGACCTACGAGCAGTACTTC. Translated, it gives CASRDRTYEQYF.

The chain couples TRBV27 to TRBJ1-5; perhaps TRBD1 as D (6 bases). Per germline, CDR1 MNHEY and CDR2 SMNVEV (reference sequence). Trimming removed 4 bases at V and 3 bases at J, with 16 bases between. This CDR3 comprises 16 residues. Here the CDR3 reads CASSSISGVANQPQHF. CDR3 DNA: TGTGCCAGCAGTTCGATTTCAGGGGTGGCCAATCAGCCCCAGCATTTT.

This clone came up a few times. The gene calls are TRBV5-4 and TRBJ2-5, with a weak D call TRBD1 (6 bases). This CDR3 is built from 11 residues. Germline CDR1 and CDR2: SGHNT and YYREEE (reference sequence). Trimming stripped 10 bases from V and 4 bases from J, with 11 bases between. CDR3 sequence: CAGIRGETQYF. For the CDR3, the DNA is TGTGCCGGCATCAGGGGAGAGACCCAGTACTTC.

This clone was found once. The chain has TRBV28 and TRBJ1-1, with 7 bases fitting TRBD1. The CDR3 runs to 15 residues. Trimming took 6 bases from V and 13 from J; bases not matched to a gene: 20. Germline CDR1 and CDR2: MDHEN and SYDVKM. The CDR3, as DNA: TGTGCCAGCAGGGAGGCTCTTGGACAGGCTTGGAAGGGTTTCTTT. Protein: CASREALGQAWKGFF.

The gene calls are TRBV5-1 and TRBJ2-2, with D possibly matching TRBD1 (5 bases). Germline assignment: CDR1 SGHRS and CDR2 YFSETQ. The V and J ends lost 0 bases and 7 bases respectively, with 10 bases between them. This CDR3 region has 14 residues. CDR3 bases: TGCGCCAGCAGCTTGGAGGGTCAGGGCGGGGAGCTGTTTTTT. As protein: CASSLEGQGGELFF.

The chain links TRBV30 to TRBJ1-1, with 7 nucleotides matching TRBD1. The CDR3 covers 14 residues. V shed 1 base and J 0 bases; nucleotides not matched to a gene: 2. The germline gives CDR1 GTSNPN, CDR2 SVGIG (reference sequence). Here the CDR3 reads CAWSDRGMNTEAFF. CDR3 sequence (DNA): TGTGCCTGGAGTGACAGGGGTATGAACACTGAAGCTTTCTTT.

This clone was picked up one time. The V call is TRBV6-6, the J call TRBJ2-2, with 7 bases fitting TRBD1. Trimming cost V 2 bases and J 6 bases; bases outside gene matches: 6. CDR3 length equals 15 residues. CDR1 is MNHNY and CDR2 is SVGAGI in the germline V gene (reference sequence). The chain's CDR3 is CASSYEGAVAGELFF. The DNA for the CDR3 is TGTGCCAGCAGTTACGAGGGGGCTGTCGCCGGGGAGCTGTTTTTT.

The chain has TRBV7-9 and TRBJ2-7; D may be TRBD1 (5 bases). Trimming removed 10 bases from V and 3 bases from J, with 13 bases in between. This CDR3 is 12 amino acids long. CDR1 and CDR2 from the germline V gene are SEHNR and FQNEAQ (reference sequence). CDR3 amino acids: CATSIGDYEQYF. The CDR3 region has the DNA TGTGCCACCTCCATAGGGGACTACGAGCAGTACTTC.

This chain uses TRBV9 with TRBJ1-3; 10 bases line up with TRBD1. CDR3 length equals 16 residues. Germline values: CDR1 SGDLS, CDR2 YYNGEE. Trimming cost V 4 bases and J 3 bases; bases outside gene matches: 7. The chain's CDR3 is CASSPRTGGIGNTIYF. The CDR3 nucleotides are TGTGCCAGCAGCCCACGGACAGGGGGAATTGGAAACACCATATATTTT.

V gene TRBV5-1 combines with J gene TRBJ1-3; a possible D gene is TRBD1 (6 bases). The V and J ends lost 3 bases and 0 bases respectively, with 10 bases between them. The germline V gene encodes CDR1 SGHRS and CDR2 YFSETQ. This CDR3 spans 15 amino acids. Here the CDR3 DNA reads TGCGCCAGCAGCTCCTCAGGGGACTCTGGAAACACCATATATTTT. This gives the protein CASSSSGDSGNTIYF. Full variable domain (rest looked up from reference TRBV5-1 and TRBJ1-3): KAGVTQTPRYLIKTRGQQVTLSCSPISGHRSVSWYQQTPGQGLQFLFEYFSETQRNKGNFPGRFSGRQFSNSRSEMNVSTLELGDSALYLCASSSSGDSGNTIYFGEGSWLTVV.

The V and J genes are TRBV25-1 and TRBJ1-5; possibly TRBD1 for D (5 bases). Trimming shortened V by 6 bases and J by 7 bases, and 10 bases separated the two germline ends. Germline assignment: CDR1 MGHDK and CDR2 SYGVNS. The CDR3 is made up of 12 amino acids. The CDR3 DNA is TGTGCCAGCAGCTCTGGGGGGCAGCCCCAGCATTTT. Protein product: CASSSGGQPQHF. The full variable domain, in which reference TRBV25-1 and TRBJ1-5 provide the parts outside the CDR3, is EADIYQTPRYLVIGTGKKITLECSQTMGHDKMYWYQQDPGMELHLIHYSYGVNSTEKGDLSSESTVSRIRTEHFPLTLESARPSHTSQYLCASSSGGQPQHFGDGTRLSIL.

The V call is TRBV15, the J call TRBJ2-5; no clear D gene. The CDR3 spans 14 residues. Trimming took 5 bases from V and 2 from J, leaving 12 bases between them. In germline, CDR1 is LNHNV, CDR2 YYDKDF (reference sequence). The CDR3 DNA follows: TGTGCCACCAGCTACCGTTACAGTCAAGAGACCCAGTACTTC. It is translated as CATSYRYSQETQYF.